This T cell receptor beta chain was retrieved from a study of shared clonotypes between healthy human individuals. The method was immunoSEQ multiplex PCR; TCRdb's version includes in-frame clones alone and lacks a portion of them. This sample yields about 2.3 million clones, of which 85% to 95% are seen a single time; 0.35% to 0.5% belongs to the top ten. Study results and limitations: The generation probabilities recorded for non-shared clonotypes fell below those of clonotypes shared by all four donors. An anticipated effect of sequencing depth on clonotype sharing among donors was recognized.

The CDR3 loop spans 14 amino acids. V was pared by 3 bases and J by 7 bases, with 12 bases between. Germline values: CDR1 SGHTA, CDR2 FQGTGA. Memory CD4+ cells were the fraction left after CD45RA+ naive selection. This clone has a single count. Its target is unknown. The sample comprised naive CD4+ T cells from PBMCs. The subset denotes: CD45RA+ positively selected. The origin of this receptor is a man younger than 35 in good health. Some clones in this sample may be carry-over from other donors' samples. V is TRBV7-3 and J is TRBJ2-2; TRBD2 is a possible D gene (5 bases). CDR3 protein: CASSLRDMGGELFF. CDR3 sequence (DNA): TGTGCCAGCAGCTTGAGGGATATGGGCGGGGAGCTGTTTTTT.